The clone carrying this T cell receptor beta chain was recorded only once. The study recruited people aged about 18 to 95 years across roughly 23 US areas. Sequenced by immunoSEQ multiplex PCR; TCRdb stores in-frame clones only, minus some. Of about 290,000 clones listed, around 90% are singletons. The data are from a study of blood T cell repertoires in COVID-19. Overall study context: The cDNA or gDNA used as material had been derived from T cells, B-cell-depleted T cells, or PBMCs.

The junction had 17 bases not matched to a gene; V was cut back by 0 bases and J by 3 bases. The germline V gene has CDR1 SGHRS and CDR2 YFSETQ. The CDR3 contains 19 residues. The clonotype originates from a woman aged 40 to 50 who had recovered from COVID-19. The J gene is TRBJ1-2, the V gene TRBV5-1, with 7 bases aligning to TRBD1. The sample comprised PBMCs or T cells enriched from blood (not recorded which). The CDR3 loop is CASSLANPAVDRPYYGYTF. Written as DNA, the CDR3 is TGCGCCAGCAGCTTGGCCAACCCGGCTGTGGACAGGCCCTACTATGGCTACACCTTC.